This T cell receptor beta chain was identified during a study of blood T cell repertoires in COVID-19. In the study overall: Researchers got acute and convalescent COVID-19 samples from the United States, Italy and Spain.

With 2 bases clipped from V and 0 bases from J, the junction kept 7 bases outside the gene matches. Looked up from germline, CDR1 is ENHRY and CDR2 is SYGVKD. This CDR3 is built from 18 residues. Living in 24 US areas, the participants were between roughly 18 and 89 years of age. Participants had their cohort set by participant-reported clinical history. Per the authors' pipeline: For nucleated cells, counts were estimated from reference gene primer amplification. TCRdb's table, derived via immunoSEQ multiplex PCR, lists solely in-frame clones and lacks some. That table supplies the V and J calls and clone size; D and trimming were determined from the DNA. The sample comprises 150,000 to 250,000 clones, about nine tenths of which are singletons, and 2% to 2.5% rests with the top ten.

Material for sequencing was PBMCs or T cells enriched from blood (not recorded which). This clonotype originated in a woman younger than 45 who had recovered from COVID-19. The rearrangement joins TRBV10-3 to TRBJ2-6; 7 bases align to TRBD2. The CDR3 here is CAISEGGRGSSGANVLTF. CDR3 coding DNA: TGTGCCATCAGTGAGGGAGGGCGGGGGAGCTCTGGGGCCAACGTCCTGACTTTC.